The 20 T cell receptor beta chains below come from one sample, sequenced in a study of blood T cell repertoires in COVID-19. TCRdb's copy holds only in-frame clones and misses some; the assay was immunoSEQ multiplex PCR. This repertoire shows over 50,000 clones, about 90% found once; its top ten account for approximately 4.7%. Sequencing input: peripheral blood. The receptor set was obtained from a human donor in a cohort sampled during active COVID-19.

Turning to this clone: One junction end does not reproduce the germline sequence, and a read error may be involved. This chain connects TRBV28 to TRBJ2-2; 10 nucleotides align to TRBD2. This CDR3 comprises 17 residues. Germline V gene lookup returns CDR1 MDHEN and CDR2 SYDVKM. The CDR3 nucleotides read TGTACCAGCAGCCCTCTCCTAGCGGGAGTCAGTGGCGGGGAGCTGTTTTTT. This codes for CTSSPLLAGVSGGELFF.

The CDR3 here is CATTGGNSYEQYF. In DNA form, the CDR3 reads TGTGCCACCACAGGGGGCAACTCCTACGAGCAGTACTTC. V usage is TRBV19 and J usage is TRBJ2-7, with TRBD1 matching 9 bases. The CDR3 runs 13 residues. V trimming: 10 bases; J trimming: 0 bases; junction bases outside the gene matches: 4. CDR1 is LNHDA and CDR2 is SQIVND in the germline V gene (reference sequence).

The V and J genes are TRBV18 and TRBJ1-6; D uncertain. V lost 2 bases, J lost 10 bases, and 9 bases lay in between. From germline, CDR1 is KGHSH and CDR2 LQKENI. The CDR3 covers 13 residues. CDR3 in amino acids: CASSPANGSPLHF. CDR3 DNA: TGTGCCAGCTCACCAGCTAACGGGTCACCCCTCCACTTT.

This sequence joins TRBV5-1 and TRBJ1-6; no firm D call. Germline loops: CDR1 SGHRS, CDR2 YFSETQ. Between the trimmed V and J ends, which lost 0 bases and 0 bases, there was a span of 10 bases. This CDR3 is built from 17 residues. CDR3 nucleotide sequence: TGCGCCAGCAGCTTGGAAAGGAGGAGCTCCTATAATTCACCCCTCCACTTT. It is translated as CASSLERRSSYNSPLHF.

The chain carries TRBV18 and TRBJ2-5; a possible D gene is TRBD2 (6 bases). CDR1 and CDR2 from the germline V gene are KGHSH and LQKENI. The CDR3 loop spans 14 amino acids. V lost 4 bases, J lost 2 bases, and 11 bases lay in between. CDR3 in amino acids: CASSLAAYQETQYF. In DNA form, the CDR3 reads TGTGCCAGCTCACTAGCGGCGTATCAAGAGACCCAGTACTTC. Using reference TRBV18 and TRBJ2-5 for the parts outside the CDR3, the full variable domain is NAGVMQNPRHLVRRRGQEARLRCSPMKGHSHVYWYRQLPEEGLKFMVYLQKENIIDESGMPKERFSAEFPKEGPSILRIQQVVRGDSAAYFCASSLAAYQETQYFGPGTRLLVL.

In its sample, this clone was seen a few times. This chain joins TRBV18 and TRBJ2-1, with D tentatively TRBD2 (5 bases). The CDR3 has 18 residues. Trimming stripped 2 bases from V and 0 bases from J, with 17 bases between. Per germline, CDR1 KGHSH and CDR2 LQKENI. The CDR3 DNA reads as TGTGCCAGCTCACCAGTACTTCGCGGGCCAAGCTCCTACAATGAGCAGTTCTTC. Its translation: CASSPVLRGPSSYNEQFF.

This clone has only one observation. The chain links TRBV4-2 to TRBJ1-3, with 8 bases matching TRBD1. The CDR3 totals 14 residues. Per germline, CDR1 LGHNA and CDR2 YNFKEQ. The trim removed 4 bases at V and 10 bases at J, leaving 9 bases unmatched. CDR3 residues: CASSLTGTGSTIYF. The CDR3 DNA is TGTGCCAGCAGCCTAACCGGGACAGGCTCTACCATATATTTT.

The rearrangement joins TRBV24-1 to TRBJ1-2, with D perhaps matching TRBD1 (6 bases). The CDR3 runs 16 residues. CDR1 and CDR2 from the germline V gene are KGHDR and SFDVKD. The ends were cut back, 5 bases at V and 8 bases at J, with 23 bases in the middle. Here the CDR3 DNA reads TGTGCCACCAGTGGGGATGAAACAGGGCCTAGCGGGGGCTACACCTTC. It specifies CATSGDETGPSGGYTF.

This clone was recorded once. The identical CDR3 is also encoded by other nucleotide sequences in the sample. This chain connects TRBV6-5 to TRBJ2-5, with D perhaps matching TRBD2 (5 bases). This CDR3 spans 12 amino acids. The V gene's germline CDR1 is MNHEY and CDR2 SVGAGI. Between the trimmed V and J ends, which lost 3 bases and 4 bases, there was a span of 6 bases. CDR3 residues: CASSYRGETQYF. DNA for the CDR3: TGTGCCAGCAGTTATCGGGGAGAGACCCAGTACTTC.

The chain's CDR3 is CASSFAGGLMNTEAFF. CDR3 in DNA: TGCGCCAGCAGCTTTGCAGGGGGACTCATGAACACTGAAGCTTTCTTT. V and J are TRBV5-1 and TRBJ1-1; TRBD1 matches at 7 bases. The junction had 7 bases not matched to a gene; V was cut back by 2 bases and J by 0 bases. Germline V lookup: CDR1 SGHRS, CDR2 YFSETQ. This CDR3 comprises 16 residues.

This chain joins TRBV7-2 and TRBJ2-1; 7 bases agree with TRBD1. The CDR3 runs to 16 residues. Germline values: CDR1 SGHTA, CDR2 FQGNSA. V shed 5 bases, J shed 4 bases, and the junction held 11 bases outside the gene matches. CDR3 coding DNA: TGTGCCAGCAGCCTTAGCCCCGGGACAGTATACAATGAGCAGTTCTTC. It translates to CASSLSPGTVYNEQFF.

The chain couples TRBV7-3 to TRBJ2-7; TRBD2 matches 9 bases. CDR1 SGHTA and CDR2 FQGTGA come from the germline V gene. This CDR3 comprises 16 residues. With 2 bases clipped from V and 3 bases from J, the junction kept 8 bases outside the gene matches. DNA for the CDR3: TGTGCCAGCAGCTTACGGGTAGCGGGGGCACGCTACGAGCAGTACTTC. Protein product: CASSLRVAGARYEQYF.

The chain carries TRBV5-1 and TRBJ1-4, with 9 bases fitting TRBD1. Germline V CDR1 and CDR2: SGHRS, YFSETQ. V dropped 3 bases and J dropped 1; count of bases not matched to a gene: 1. The CDR3 has 15 amino acids. The CDR3 here is CASSSDRGTNEKLFF. The CDR3 region has the DNA TGCGCCAGCAGCTCGGACAGGGGAACTAATGAAAAACTGTTTTTT.

This clone was counted only a few times. The J gene is TRBJ2-5, the V gene TRBV6-5; 8 bases fit TRBD2. Trimming cost V 4 bases and J 7 bases; bases outside gene matches: 11. Germline V gives CDR1 MNHEY, CDR2 SVGAGI. There are 15 residues in the CDR3. The CDR3 bases are TGTGCCAGCAGTTCCCGCCGGACTAGCTTAGCGACCCAGTACTTC. This gives the protein CASSSRRTSLATQYF.

This rearrangement joins TRBV7-9 to TRBJ1-2; 7 nucleotides agree with TRBD1. The CDR3 extends over 14 amino acids. Germline assignment: CDR1 SEHNR and CDR2 FQNEAQ (reference sequence). J was trimmed by 4 bases and V by 5 bases; bases with no gene match: 7. The CDR3 DNA follows: TGTGCCAGCAGCCAGACAGGGAGTGCCTATGGCTACACCTTC. Its translation is CASSQTGSAYGYTF.

The CDR3: CASSLIPATNEKLFF. DNA of the CDR3: TGTGCCAGCAGCTTGATCCCTGCAACTAATGAAAAACTGTTTTTT. The V call is TRBV5-5, the J call TRBJ1-4, with D unresolved. Germline V gives CDR1 SGHKS, CDR2 YYEKEE (reference sequence). V lost 1 base to trimming and J lost 0 bases, with 7 bases between them. This CDR3 region has 15 residues.

This clone was observed a few times. V is TRBV4-2 and J is TRBJ1-4; 7 nucleotides align to TRBD1. V lost 4 bases to trimming and J lost 4 bases; unmatched junction nucleotides: 3. The CDR3 extends over 14 amino acids. Germline V lookup: CDR1 LGHNA, CDR2 YNFKEQ. The CDR3: CASSLDRDNEKLFF. CDR3 in DNA: TGTGCCAGCAGCCTAGACAGGGATAATGAAAAACTGTTTTTT.

The chain links TRBV24-1 to TRBJ2-3; TRBD1 agrees at 10 bases. Germline V gene sequence: CDR1 KGHDR, CDR2 SFDVKD. This CDR3 is 16 amino acids long. V trimming: 4 bases; J trimming: 4 bases; junction bases outside the gene matches: 7. DNA of the CDR3: TGTGCCACCAGTGACACTAAGGGACAGGGGTCAGATACGCAGTATTTT. Translated, it gives CATSDTKGQGSDTQYF.

The rearrangement uses TRBV9 and TRBJ2-3; 8 bases match TRBD2. CDR1 is SGDLS and CDR2 is YYNGEE in the germline V gene. The CDR3 is made up of 18 amino acids. Losses at the gene ends were 5 bases for V and 0 bases for J; bases not matched to a gene: 14. The CDR3 DNA reads TGTGCCAGCAGTGGAGTGTCGGGGGGGCCGAAGAGCACAGATACGCAGTATTTT. It translates to CASSGVSGGPKSTDTQYF.

This clone is a singleton in its sample. The rearrangement joins TRBV18 to TRBJ1-2; D gene uncertain. V dropped 3 bases and J dropped 0 bases, with 5 bases sitting between them. Germline CDR1 is KGHSH and CDR2 is LQKENI. The CDR3 spans 13 residues. The CDR3 loop is CASSPAANYGYTF. Written as DNA, the CDR3 is TGTGCCAGCTCACCCGCGGCTAACTATGGCTACACCTTC. The full variable domain, its missing parts supplied by reference TRBV18 and TRBJ1-2, is NAGVMQNPRHLVRRRGQEARLRCSPMKGHSHVYWYRQLPEEGLKFMVYLQKENIIDESGMPKERFSAEFPKEGPSILRIQQVVRGDSAAYFCASSPAANYGYTFGSGTRLTVV.